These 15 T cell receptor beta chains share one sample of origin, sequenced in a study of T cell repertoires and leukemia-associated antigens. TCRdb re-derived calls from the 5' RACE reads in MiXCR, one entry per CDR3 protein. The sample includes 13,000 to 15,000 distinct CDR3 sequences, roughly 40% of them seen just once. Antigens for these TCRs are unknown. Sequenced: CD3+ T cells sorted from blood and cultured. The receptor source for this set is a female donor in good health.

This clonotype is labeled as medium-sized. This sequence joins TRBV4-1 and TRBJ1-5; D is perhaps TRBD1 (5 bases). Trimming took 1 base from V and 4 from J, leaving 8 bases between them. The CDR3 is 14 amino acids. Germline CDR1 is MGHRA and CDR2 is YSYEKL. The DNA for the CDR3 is TGCGCCAGCAGCCAAGCGGAGGGGAATCAGCCCCAGCATTTT. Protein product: CASSQAEGNQPQHF.

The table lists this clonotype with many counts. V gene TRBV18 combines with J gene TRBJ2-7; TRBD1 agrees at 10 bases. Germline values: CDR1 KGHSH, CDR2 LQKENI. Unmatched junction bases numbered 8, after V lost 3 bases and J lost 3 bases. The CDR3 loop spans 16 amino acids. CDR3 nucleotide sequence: TGTGCCAGCTCACCCCCAGGGACAGGGGCCGTCTACGAGCAGTACTTC. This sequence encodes CASSPPGTGAVYEQYF.

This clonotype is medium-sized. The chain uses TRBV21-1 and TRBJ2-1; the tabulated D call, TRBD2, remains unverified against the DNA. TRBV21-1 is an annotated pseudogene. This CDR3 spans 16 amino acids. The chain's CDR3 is CASSTLTSGSSNEQFF. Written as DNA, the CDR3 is TGTGCCAGCAGCACCCTGACTAGCGGGAGTTCCAATGAGCAGTTCTTC.

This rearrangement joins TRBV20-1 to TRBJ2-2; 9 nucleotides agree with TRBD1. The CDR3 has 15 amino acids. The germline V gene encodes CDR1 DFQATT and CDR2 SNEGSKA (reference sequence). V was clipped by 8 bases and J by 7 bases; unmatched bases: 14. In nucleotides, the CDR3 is TGCAGTCCCAGACCGACAGGGGGGCCAAGCGGGGAGCTGTTTTTT. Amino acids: CSPRPTGGPSGELFF.

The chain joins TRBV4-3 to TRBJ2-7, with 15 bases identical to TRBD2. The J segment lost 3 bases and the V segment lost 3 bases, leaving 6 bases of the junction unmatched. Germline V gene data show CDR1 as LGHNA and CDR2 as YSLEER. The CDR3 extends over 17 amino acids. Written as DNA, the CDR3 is TGCGCCAGCAGCCACGGACTAGCGGGAGGGCCCAACTACGAGCAGTACTTC. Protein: CASSHGLAGGPNYEQYF.

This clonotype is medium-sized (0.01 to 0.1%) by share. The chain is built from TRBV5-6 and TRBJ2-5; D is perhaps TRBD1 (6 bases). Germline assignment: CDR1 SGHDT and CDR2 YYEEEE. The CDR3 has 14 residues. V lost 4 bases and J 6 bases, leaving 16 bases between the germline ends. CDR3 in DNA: TGTGCCAGCAGCCTGAGCCCAGGGGCAAAGACCCAGTACTTC. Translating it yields CASSLSPGAKTQYF.

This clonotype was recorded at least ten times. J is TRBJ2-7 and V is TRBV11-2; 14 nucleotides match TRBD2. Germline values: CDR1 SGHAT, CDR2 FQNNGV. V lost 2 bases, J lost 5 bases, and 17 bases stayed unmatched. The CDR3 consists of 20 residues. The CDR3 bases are TGTGCCAGCAGCTTAAGAACGGTGAGCGGACTAGCGGGAGGCTTCCACGAGCAGTACTTC. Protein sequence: CASSLRTVSGLAGGFHEQYF.

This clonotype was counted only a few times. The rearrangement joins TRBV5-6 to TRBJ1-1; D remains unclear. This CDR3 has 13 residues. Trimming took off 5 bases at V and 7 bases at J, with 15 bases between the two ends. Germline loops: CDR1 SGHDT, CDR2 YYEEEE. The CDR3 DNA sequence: TGTGCCAGCAGTCCCAGACACGTCGGTGAAGCTTTCTTT. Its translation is CASSPRHVGEAFF.

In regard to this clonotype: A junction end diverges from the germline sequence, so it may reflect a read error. CDR3 sequence reads: CASTQGAPNTGELYF. The CDR3 bases are TGCGCCAGCACACAGGGGGCTCCGAACACCGGGGAGCTGTACTTC. V gene TRBV5-1 combines with J gene TRBJ2-7; 9 bases line up with TRBD1. CDR3 length: 15 residues. Germline CDR1 reads SGHRS; CDR2 reads YFSETQ.

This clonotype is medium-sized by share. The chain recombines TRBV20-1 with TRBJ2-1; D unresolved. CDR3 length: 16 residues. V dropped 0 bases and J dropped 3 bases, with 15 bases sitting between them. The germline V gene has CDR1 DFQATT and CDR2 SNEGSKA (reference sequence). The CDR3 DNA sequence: TGCAGTGCTAGAGATCTCGACTCTTCGAGCTACAATGAGCAGTTCTTC. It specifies CSARDLDSSSYNEQFF.

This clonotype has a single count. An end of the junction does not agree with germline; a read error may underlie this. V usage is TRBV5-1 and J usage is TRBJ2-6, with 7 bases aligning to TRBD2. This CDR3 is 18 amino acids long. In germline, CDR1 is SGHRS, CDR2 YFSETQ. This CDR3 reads CASSLVTSLAHGANVLTF. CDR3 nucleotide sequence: TGCGCCAGCAGCTTGGTGACTAGCCTTGCCCACGGGGCCAACGTCTTGACTTTC.

DNA for the CDR3: TGCGCCAGCAGCCCGGGACAGGGGGCGTGGGGTTTAACAGATACGCAGTATTTT. Translated: CASSPGQGAWGLTDTQYF. The gene calls are TRBV5-1 and TRBJ2-3; the match to TRBD1 covers 12 bases. With V trimmed by 4 bases and J by 3 bases, 12 bases remained unmatched. The CDR3 has 18 residues. Germline V CDR1 and CDR2: SGHRS, YFSETQ. The full variable domain, rest sourced from reference TRBV5-1 and TRBJ2-3, is KAGVTQTPRYLIKTRGQQVTLSCSPISGHRSVSWYQQTPGQGLQFLFEYFSETQRNKGNFPGRFSGRQFSNSRSEMNVSTLELGDSALYLCASSPGQGAWGLTDTQYFGPGTRLTVL.

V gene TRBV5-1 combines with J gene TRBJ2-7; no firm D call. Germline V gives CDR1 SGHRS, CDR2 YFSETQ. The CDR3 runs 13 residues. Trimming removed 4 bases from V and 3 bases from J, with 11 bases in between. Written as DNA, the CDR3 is TGCGCCAGCAGCCCGACTTCATTCTACGAGCAGTACTTC. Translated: CASSPTSFYEQYF.

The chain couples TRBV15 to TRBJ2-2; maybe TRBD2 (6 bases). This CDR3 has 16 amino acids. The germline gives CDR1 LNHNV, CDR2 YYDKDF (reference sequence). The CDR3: CATSSGLAGDSGELFF. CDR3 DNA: TGTGCGACAAGCAGTGGTCTCGCCGGGGACTCCGGGGAGCTGTTTTTT.

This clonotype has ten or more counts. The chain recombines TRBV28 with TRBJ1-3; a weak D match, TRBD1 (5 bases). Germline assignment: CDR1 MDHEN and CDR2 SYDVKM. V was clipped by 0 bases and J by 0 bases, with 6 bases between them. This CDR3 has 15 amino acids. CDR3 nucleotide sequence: TGTGCCAGCAGTTTATGGGACAACTCTGGAAACACCATATATTTT. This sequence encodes CASSLWDNSGNTIYF. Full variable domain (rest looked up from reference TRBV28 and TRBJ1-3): DVKVTQSSRYLVKRTGEKVFLECVQDMDHENMFWYRQDPGLGLRLIYFSYDVKMKEKGDIPEGYSVSREKKERFSLILESASTNQTSMYLCASSLWDNSGNTIYFGEGSWLTVV.